The rows below give T cell receptor beta chains drawn from one sample of a study of OX40 agonist ivuxolimab in advanced cancers. Produced via immunoSEQ multiplex PCR; TCRdb's table is partial and in-frame only. The repertoire includes 25,000 to 35,000 clones, approximately 84% of them detected once, and roughly a fifth sits in the top ten. Sequencing was performed on CD4+ or CD8+ T cells sorted from blood, taken in a trial of the OX40 agonist ivuxolimab. The receptors derive from an adult with an advanced solid tumor such as melanoma, head and neck, liver or kidney cancer. The CDR3 runs from the conserved cysteine through the conserved F or W. The order of the fields is D gene, V gene, J gene, clone size, CDR3 DNA, CDR3 protein. A D gene is named only where the DNA matches it firmly. Only some rows state a clone size, as once, few, many or a class for expanded clones.

d_gene: NA; v_gene: TRBV7-3; j_gene: TRBJ2-1; abundance: NA; CDR3nt: TGTGCCAGCTCCGCTGGTGTTAGCGACCACAATGAGCAGTTCTTC; CDR3aa: CASSAGVSDHNEQFF
d_gene: TRBD1; v_gene: TRBV6-1; j_gene: TRBJ1-5; abundance: NA; CDR3nt: TGTGCCAGTGACAGGGCCGATCAGCCCCAGCATTTT; CDR3aa: CASDRADQPQHF
d_gene: NA; v_gene: TRBV6-5; j_gene: TRBJ1-2; abundance: few; CDR3nt: TGTGCCAGCAGTTACTCGATGCACCGTGGCGATGGCTACACCTTC; CDR3aa: CASSYSMHRGDGYTF
d_gene: TRBD1; v_gene: TRBV7-9; j_gene: TRBJ2-1; abundance: medium-sized; CDR3nt: TGTGCCAGCAGCTCTCCGACAGGGTTAGGCAATGAGCAGTTCTTC; CDR3aa: CASSSPTGLGNEQFF
d_gene: NA; v_gene: TRBV6-5; j_gene: TRBJ1-1; abundance: NA; CDR3nt: TGTGCCAGCAGTTACTCGTGGGGGATCGCTGAAGCTTTCTTT; CDR3aa: CASSYSWGIAEAFF
d_gene: NA; v_gene: TRBV21-1; j_gene: TRBJ1-6; abundance: NA; CDR3nt: TGTGCCAGCAGGGACATTATAGCTACACATCATAATTCACCCCTCCACTTT; CDR3aa: CASRDIIATHHNSPLHF
d_gene: NA; v_gene: TRBV19; j_gene: TRBJ1-1; abundance: NA; CDR3nt: TGTGCCAGTAGTCCGGGACGCCTTGATGTCACTGAAGCTTTCTTT; CDR3aa: CASSPGRLDVTEAFF
d_gene: NA; v_gene: TRBV5-4; j_gene: TRBJ1-1; abundance: few; CDR3nt: TGTGCCAGCAGCCGAACAGGGGAAGCTTTCTTT; CDR3aa: CASSRTGEAFF
d_gene: NA; v_gene: TRBV27; j_gene: TRBJ2-1; abundance: NA; CDR3nt: TGTGCCAGCAGTTTATTGGGCAATGAGCAGTTCTTC; CDR3aa: CASSLLGNEQFF
d_gene: NA; v_gene: TRBV28; j_gene: TRBJ2-1; abundance: NA; CDR3nt: TGTGCCAGCAGTTTCCTTTCCGAGGGGGACAATGAGCAGTTCTTC; CDR3aa: CASSFLSEGDNEQFF
d_gene: NA; v_gene: TRBV27; j_gene: TRBJ2-3; abundance: NA; CDR3nt: TGTGCCAGCAGTTTATATGGGGGCAGCACAGATACGCAGTATTTT; CDR3aa: CASSLYGGSTDTQYF
d_gene: TRBD2; v_gene: TRBV10-3; j_gene: TRBJ2-1; abundance: NA; CDR3nt: TGTGCCATCGCTGCCAGCGGGGAAACCTACAATGAGCAGTTCTTC; CDR3aa: CAIAASGETYNEQFF
d_gene: TRBD2; v_gene: TRBV14; j_gene: TRBJ2-3; abundance: NA; CDR3nt: TGTGCCAGCTCACTAGCGGGACACACAGATACGCAGTATTTT; CDR3aa: CASSLAGHTDTQYF
d_gene: NA; v_gene: TRBV6-4; j_gene: TRBJ1-5; abundance: NA; CDR3nt: TGTGCCAGCAGTCCCTCTAGCAATCAGCCCCAGCATTTT; CDR3aa: CASSPSSNQPQHF
d_gene: NA; v_gene: TRBV4-1; j_gene: TRBJ1-6; abundance: NA; CDR3nt: TGCGCCAGCAGCCTCGCGGACCAGAGCTCCTATAATTCACCCCTCCACTTT; CDR3aa: CASSLADQSSYNSPLHF
d_gene: TRBD2; v_gene: TRBV27; j_gene: TRBJ2-1; abundance: NA; CDR3nt: TGTGCCAGCAGTTTAGCTAGCGGGAGGAGGAATGAGCAGTTCTTC; CDR3aa: CASSLASGRRNEQFF
d_gene: NA; v_gene: TRBV7-9; j_gene: TRBJ1-6; abundance: NA; CDR3nt: TGTGCCAGCAGCTTTTCGGGGAATAATTCACCCCTCCACTTT; CDR3aa: CASSFSGNNSPLHF
d_gene: TRBD1; v_gene: TRBV11-1; j_gene: TRBJ2-7; abundance: NA; CDR3nt: TGTGCCAGCAGCTTAGGGGACAGCTACGAGCAGTACTTC; CDR3aa: CASSLGDSYEQYF
d_gene: NA; v_gene: TRBV4-2; j_gene: TRBJ1-5; abundance: few; CDR3nt: TGTGCCAGCAGCCAAGACCCGGGGGGGGGCCCGAATCAGCCCCAGCATTTT; CDR3aa: CASSQDPGGGPNQPQHF
d_gene: NA; v_gene: TRBV9; j_gene: TRBJ2-1; abundance: few; CDR3nt: TGTGCCAGCAGCGTAGGGTATCGGGGCCGTGAGCAGTTCTTC; CDR3aa: CASSVGYRGREQFF
d_gene: NA; v_gene: TRBV4-2; j_gene: TRBJ2-7; abundance: NA; CDR3nt: TGTGCCAGCAGCCGAAGGGGGTCGGGATCCGAGCAGTACTTC; CDR3aa: CASSRRGSGSEQYF
d_gene: TRBD1; v_gene: TRBV20-1; j_gene: TRBJ1-2; abundance: NA; CDR3nt: TGCAGTGCTAGGGTGGACAGGGCGGACACCTTC; CDR3aa: CSARVDRADTF
d_gene: TRBD1; v_gene: TRBV28; j_gene: TRBJ2-1; abundance: NA; CDR3nt: TGTGCCAGCAGTTTCCCACAGGGGACGTTGAATGAGCAGTTCTTC; CDR3aa: CASSFPQGTLNEQFF
d_gene: NA; v_gene: TRBV7-3; j_gene: TRBJ2-1; abundance: NA; CDR3nt: TGTGCCAGCAGCTTATCCATTGCGGGGCGGGGGCCGTACAATGAGCAGTTCTTC; CDR3aa: CASSLSIAGRGPYNEQFF
d_gene: NA; v_gene: TRBV9; j_gene: TRBJ1-1; abundance: medium-sized; CDR3nt: TGTGCCAGCAGCCTAGGCCTCGTGGGCACTGAAGCTTTCTTT; CDR3aa: CASSLGLVGTEAFF
d_gene: NA; v_gene: TRBV2; j_gene: TRBJ1-4; abundance: NA; CDR3nt: TGTGCCAGCAGTGCGAGGGGATCTAATGAAAAACTGTTTTTT; CDR3aa: CASSARGSNEKLFF
d_gene: NA; v_gene: TRBV7-9; j_gene: TRBJ2-1; abundance: few; CDR3nt: TGTGCCAGCAGCTTAGGGCGAGAGCAGTTCTTC; CDR3aa: CASSLGREQFF
d_gene: TRBD2; v_gene: TRBV28; j_gene: TRBJ2-3; abundance: NA; CDR3nt: TGTGCCAGCACCTTCCAAGGACTAGCGCGCACAGATACGCAGTATTTT; CDR3aa: CASTFQGLARTDTQYF
d_gene: TRBD1; v_gene: TRBV10-3; j_gene: TRBJ2-7; abundance: NA; CDR3nt: TGTGCCACCCGACAGGGGGCTGACGACGAGCAGTACTTC; CDR3aa: CATRQGADDEQYF
d_gene: NA; v_gene: TRBV19; j_gene: TRBJ1-5; abundance: NA; CDR3nt: TGTGCCAGTACCATCGGGGGGAATCAGCCCCAGCATTTT; CDR3aa: CASTIGGNQPQHF
d_gene: TRBD2; v_gene: TRBV6-4; j_gene: TRBJ2-3; abundance: once; CDR3nt: TGTGCCAGCAGTGACTCACTAGCGGGGCCAGATACGCAGTATTTT; CDR3aa: CASSDSLAGPDTQYF
d_gene: NA; v_gene: TRBV4-1; j_gene: TRBJ2-7; abundance: NA; CDR3nt: TGCGCCAGCAGCACAAGAGGGGCAGAGCAGTACTTC; CDR3aa: CASSTRGAEQYF
d_gene: TRBD2; v_gene: TRBV6-6; j_gene: TRBJ2-1; abundance: NA; CDR3nt: TGTGCCAGCAGTTACCGGACTAGCGGATACAATGAGCAGTTCTTC; CDR3aa: CASSYRTSGYNEQFF
d_gene: NA; v_gene: TRBV10-3; j_gene: TRBJ2-7; abundance: once; CDR3nt: TGTGCCATCAGTGAGGGGGGGATCTACGAGCAGTACTTC; CDR3aa: CAISEGGIYEQYF
d_gene: TRBD1; v_gene: TRBV5-1; j_gene: TRBJ2-7; abundance: NA; CDR3nt: TGCGCCAGCAGAATAGGGGGCGACGAGCAGTACTTC; CDR3aa: CASRIGGDEQYF
d_gene: NA; v_gene: TRBV29-1; j_gene: TRBJ1-1; abundance: NA; CDR3nt: TGCAGCGTTATGATTTTCGGGGTAGCTTTCTTT; CDR3aa: CSVMIFGVAFF
d_gene: NA; v_gene: TRBV6-5; j_gene: TRBJ2-7; abundance: NA; CDR3nt: TGTGCCAGCAGTCCACGGACAGTCTACGAGCAGTACTTC; CDR3aa: CASSPRTVYEQYF
d_gene: TRBD2; v_gene: TRBV7-9; j_gene: TRBJ2-1; abundance: NA; CDR3nt: TGTGCCAGCAGCCATTACGGGACTAGCGGGAGTGTTCACAATGAGCAGTTCTTC; CDR3aa: CASSHYGTSGSVHNEQFF
d_gene: TRBD1; v_gene: TRBV6-5; j_gene: TRBJ2-3; abundance: NA; CDR3nt: TGTGCCAGCAGTCCCGGGACAGGGGAGCCAGATACGCAGTATTTT; CDR3aa: CASSPGTGEPDTQYF
d_gene: NA; v_gene: TRBV7-8; j_gene: TRBJ1-1; abundance: medium-sized; CDR3nt: TGTGCCAGCAGCCCTCCTGGGTGGAAAGCTTTCTTT; CDR3aa: CASSPPGWKAFF
d_gene: NA; v_gene: TRBV14; j_gene: TRBJ1-6; abundance: few; CDR3nt: TGTGCCAGCAGCACTCGAGTGTGGGATTCACCCCTCCACTTT; CDR3aa: CASSTRVWDSPLHF
d_gene: NA; v_gene: TRBV11-3; j_gene: TRBJ1-1; abundance: few; CDR3nt: TGTGCCAGCAGCTTAGCTAGTAGTACTGAAGCTTTCTTT; CDR3aa: CASSLASSTEAFF
d_gene: TRBD2; v_gene: TRBV4-1; j_gene: TRBJ2-7; abundance: NA; CDR3nt: TGCGCCAGCAGCCAACATAGCGGGAGGGCCTACGAGCAGTACTTC; CDR3aa: CASSQHSGRAYEQYF
d_gene: TRBD1; v_gene: TRBV19; j_gene: TRBJ2-1; abundance: NA; CDR3nt: TGTGCCAGTAGTATAGAAGGGACAGGCTACAATGAGCAGTTCTTC; CDR3aa: CASSIEGTGYNEQFF
d_gene: TRBD1; v_gene: TRBV28; j_gene: TRBJ2-7; abundance: NA; CDR3nt: TGTGCCAGCAATATAGGACAGGCGATTTCCTACGAGCAGTACTTC; CDR3aa: CASNIGQAISYEQYF
d_gene: TRBD2; v_gene: TRBV6-6; j_gene: TRBJ2-7; abundance: NA; CDR3nt: TGTGCCAGCAGTTACGCATCGGGGGGGGAGCAGTACTTC; CDR3aa: CASSYASGGEQYF
d_gene: NA; v_gene: TRBV6-1; j_gene: TRBJ2-6; abundance: NA; CDR3nt: TGTGCCAGCAGTGACAGGTCCTCTGGGGCCAACGTCCTGACTTTC; CDR3aa: CASSDRSSGANVLTF
d_gene: TRBD1; v_gene: TRBV29-1; j_gene: TRBJ1-2; abundance: NA; CDR3nt: TGCAGCGTCGCGGGACAGAACTATGGCTACACCTTC; CDR3aa: CSVAGQNYGYTF
d_gene: NA; v_gene: TRBV21-1; j_gene: TRBJ1-5; abundance: NA; CDR3nt: TGTGCCAGCAGCAGAGGACTTTGTAGGGGGTTGCAGCCCCAGCATTTT; CDR3aa: CASSRGLCRGLQPQHF
d_gene: NA; v_gene: TRBV4-1; j_gene: TRBJ2-1; abundance: NA; CDR3nt: TGCGCCAGCTCCCAAGACCTACAGCAGTTCTTC; CDR3aa: CASSQDLQQFF
d_gene: NA; v_gene: TRBV6-4; j_gene: TRBJ2-1; abundance: NA; CDR3nt: TGTGCCAGCAGTGAGTCTGAGACAAATGAGCAGTTCTTC; CDR3aa: CASSESETNEQFF
d_gene: NA; v_gene: TRBV19; j_gene: TRBJ1-5; abundance: NA; CDR3nt: TGTGCCAGTAGTATATCGGGGTCGAATCAGCCCCAGCATTTT; CDR3aa: CASSISGSNQPQHF
d_gene: NA; v_gene: TRBV28; j_gene: TRBJ2-1; abundance: NA; CDR3nt: TGTGCCAGCAGATCCAGGTGGGCCTACAATGAGCAGTTCTTC; CDR3aa: CASRSRWAYNEQFF
d_gene: NA; v_gene: TRBV7-2; j_gene: TRBJ2-7; abundance: NA; CDR3nt: TGTGCCAGCAGCTTAGAATTTAAGATAATACGCGAGCAGTACTTC; CDR3aa: CASSLEFKIIREQYF